This T cell receptor (beta chain) was retrieved from a study of shared T cell receptors in the human thymus. Profiled with immunoSEQ multiplex PCR; TCRdb holds only in-frame clones, not every one. The data contain about 660,000 clones, roughly 86% of them singletons. These data were also filed under a second study, of human thymus T cells. This second study notes: Resections from corrective heart surgery provided thymus tissue. Related research examined unrelated individuals and reported that their thymic repertoires overlapped highly.

This receptor was taken from a boy under two years old with a congenital heart defect. The sample was thymocytes.

CDR3 in amino acids: CASSHTGFQGGELFF. CDR3 bases: TGCGCCAGCAGCCACACAGGTTTCCAGGGCGGGGAGCTGTTTTTT. The J gene is TRBJ2-2, the V gene TRBV4-3, with TRBD1 as a possible D gene (5 bases). Trimming stripped 3 bases from V and 7 bases from J, with 15 bases between. The CDR3 spans 15 residues. Germline V gene lookup returns CDR1 LGHNA and CDR2 YSLEER.